Shown below are 2 T cell receptor beta chains from a single sample sequenced in a study of cytomegalovirus exposure and HLA in healthy donors. Using immunoSEQ multiplex PCR, the repertoire was profiled, and TCRdb retains in-frame clones only, with some absent. This table has some 170,000 clones, 86% appearing once. Sequencing was done on a sample of PBMCs. The receptors originated from a man in his thirties or forties in good health and CMV-seropositive.

The chain has TRBV6-4 and TRBJ2-3; tentatively, D is TRBD1 (6 bases). The V gene's germline CDR1 is MRHNA and CDR2 SNTAGT. The CDR3 is 15 amino acids. Trimming left V 0 bases short and J 10 bases short, with 17 bases between. The DNA for the CDR3 is TGTGCCAGCAGTGACTCGGTGGGACATCCTGGAGCGCAGTATTTT. This codes for CASSDSVGHPGAQYF.

The CDR3 coding sequence is TGTGCCAGCAGTCCCGGGACTAGCGGGGGGGAGACCCAGTACTTC. Amino acid sequence: CASSPGTSGGETQYF. V and J are TRBV6-5 and TRBJ2-5, with TRBD2 identical over 15 bases. Trimming at V came to 5 bases and at J to 5 bases, leaving 3 bases not matched to a gene. The germline V gene encodes CDR1 MNHEY and CDR2 SVGAGI. This CDR3 region has 15 residues.